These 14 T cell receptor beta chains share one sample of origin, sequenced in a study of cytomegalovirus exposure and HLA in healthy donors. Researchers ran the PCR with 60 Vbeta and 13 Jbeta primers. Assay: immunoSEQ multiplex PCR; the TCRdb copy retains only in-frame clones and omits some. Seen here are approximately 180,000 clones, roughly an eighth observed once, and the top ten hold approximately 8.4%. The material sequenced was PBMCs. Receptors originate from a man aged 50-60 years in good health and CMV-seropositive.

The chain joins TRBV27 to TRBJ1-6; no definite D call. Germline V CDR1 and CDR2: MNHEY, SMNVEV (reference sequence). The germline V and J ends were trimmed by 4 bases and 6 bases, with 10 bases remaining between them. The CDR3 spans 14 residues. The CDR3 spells CASSSRSGNSPLHF. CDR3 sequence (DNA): TGTGCCAGCAGTTCACGTTCGGGTAATTCACCCCTCCACTTT.

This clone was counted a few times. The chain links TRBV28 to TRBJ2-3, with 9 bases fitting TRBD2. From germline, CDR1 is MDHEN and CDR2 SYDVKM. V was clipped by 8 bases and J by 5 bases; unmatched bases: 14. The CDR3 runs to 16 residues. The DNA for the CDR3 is TGTGCCAGCGGCACCTTGGGACTAGCAGGGGAAGATACGCAGTATTTT. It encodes CASGTLGLAGEDTQYF.

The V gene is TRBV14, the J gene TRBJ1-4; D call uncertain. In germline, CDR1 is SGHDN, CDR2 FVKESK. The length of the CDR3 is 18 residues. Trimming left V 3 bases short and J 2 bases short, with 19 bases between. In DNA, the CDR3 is TGTGCCAGCAGCCAGAAGTCCCATTTGGGAGTCACTAATGAAAAACTGTTTTTT. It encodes CASSQKSHLGVTNEKLFF.

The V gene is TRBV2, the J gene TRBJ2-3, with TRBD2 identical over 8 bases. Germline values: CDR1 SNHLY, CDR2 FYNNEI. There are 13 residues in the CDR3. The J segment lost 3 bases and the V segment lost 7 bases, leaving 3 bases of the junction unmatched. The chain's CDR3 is CASNSGETDTQYF. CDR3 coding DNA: TGTGCCAGCAATAGCGGGGAAACAGATACGCAGTATTTT.

The CDR3 here is CASSSYTEAFF. DNA for the CDR3: TGTGCCAGCAGCTCATACACTGAAGCTTTCTTT. The chain combines TRBV11-2 with TRBJ1-1; D unclear. The CDR3 has 11 amino acids. Germline V gives CDR1 SGHAT, CDR2 FQNNGV. V was clipped by 4 bases and J by 3 bases, with 3 bases between them.

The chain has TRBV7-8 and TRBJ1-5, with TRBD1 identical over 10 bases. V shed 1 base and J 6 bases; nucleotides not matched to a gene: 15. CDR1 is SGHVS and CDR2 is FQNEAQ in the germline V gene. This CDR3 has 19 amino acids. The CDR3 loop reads CASSLVSGTGAMRGQPQHF. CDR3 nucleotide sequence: TGTGCCAGCAGCTTAGTCTCTGGGACAGGGGCGATGCGGGGTCAGCCCCAGCATTTT.

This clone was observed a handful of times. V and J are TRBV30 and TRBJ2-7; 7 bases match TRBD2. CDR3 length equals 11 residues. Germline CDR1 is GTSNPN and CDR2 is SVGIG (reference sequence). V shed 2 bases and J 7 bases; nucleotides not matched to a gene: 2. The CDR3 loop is CAWSRAGEQYF. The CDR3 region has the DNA TGTGCCTGGAGTAGAGCGGGGGAGCAGTACTTC.

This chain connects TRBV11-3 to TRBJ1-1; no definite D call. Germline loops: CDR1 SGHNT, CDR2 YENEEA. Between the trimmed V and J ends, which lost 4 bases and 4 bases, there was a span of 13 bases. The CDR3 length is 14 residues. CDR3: CASSSGIGSTEAFF. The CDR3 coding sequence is TGTGCCAGCAGCTCCGGGATCGGGAGCACTGAAGCTTTCTTT.

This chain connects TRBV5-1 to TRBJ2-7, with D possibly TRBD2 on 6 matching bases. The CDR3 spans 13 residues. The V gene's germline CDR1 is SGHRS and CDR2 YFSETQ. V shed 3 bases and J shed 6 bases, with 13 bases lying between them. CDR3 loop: CASSWGPGSEQYV. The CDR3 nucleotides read TGCGCCAGCAGCTGGGGACCCGGGAGCGAGCAGTACGTC.

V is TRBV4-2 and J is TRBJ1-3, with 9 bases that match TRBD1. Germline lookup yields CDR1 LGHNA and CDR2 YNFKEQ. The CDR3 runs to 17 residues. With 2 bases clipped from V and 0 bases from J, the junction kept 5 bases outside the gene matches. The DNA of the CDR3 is TGTGCCAGCAGCCAATTGACAGGGGGGGACTCTGGAAACACCATATATTTT. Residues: CASSQLTGGDSGNTIYF.

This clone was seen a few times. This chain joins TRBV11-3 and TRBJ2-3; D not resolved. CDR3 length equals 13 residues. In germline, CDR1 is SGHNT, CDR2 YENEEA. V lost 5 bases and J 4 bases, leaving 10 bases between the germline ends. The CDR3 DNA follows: TGTGCCAGCAGCACCCAGGTGGCAGATACGCAGTATTTT. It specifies CASSTQVADTQYF.

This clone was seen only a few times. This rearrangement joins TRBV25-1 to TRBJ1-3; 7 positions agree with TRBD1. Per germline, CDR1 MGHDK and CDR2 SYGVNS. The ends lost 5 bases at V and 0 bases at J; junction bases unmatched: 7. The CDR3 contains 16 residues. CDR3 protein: CASSLGQTYSGNTIYF. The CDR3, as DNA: TGTGCCAGCAGTCTGGGACAGACATACTCTGGAAACACCATATATTTT.

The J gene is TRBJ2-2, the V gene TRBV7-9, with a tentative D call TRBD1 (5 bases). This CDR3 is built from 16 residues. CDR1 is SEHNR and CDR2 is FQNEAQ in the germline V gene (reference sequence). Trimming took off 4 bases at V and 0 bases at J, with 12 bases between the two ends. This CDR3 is CASSSYPRANTGELFF. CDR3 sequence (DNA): TGTGCCAGCAGCTCCTACCCCAGGGCGAACACCGGGGAGCTGTTTTTT.

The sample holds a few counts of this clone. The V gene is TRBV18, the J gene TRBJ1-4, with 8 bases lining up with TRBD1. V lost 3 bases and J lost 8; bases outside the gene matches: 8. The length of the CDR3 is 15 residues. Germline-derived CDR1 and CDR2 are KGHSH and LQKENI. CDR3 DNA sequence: TGTGCCAGCTCACCTCGACAGGGGACGGGGGAAAAACTGTTTTTT. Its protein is CASSPRQGTGEKLFF.